The source of this T cell receptor (beta chain) is a study of control samples from healthy donors and cancer patients. Here immunoSEQ multiplex PCR was the method, and the copy in TCRdb shows in-frame clones only, minus some. The data hold 150,000 to 200,000 clones, with about 87% observed a single time. This clone came up a few times. After removal of 5 bases from V and 10 bases from J, the junction contained 8 bases not matched to a gene. CDR1 and CDR2 from the germline V gene are PRHDT and FYEKMQ (reference sequence). The CDR3 spans 16 residues. The sample taken for sequencing was blood. The rearrangement uses TRBV13 and TRBJ2-1; 16 bases agree with TRBD2. This receptor was taken from a man aged 25-45 years in good health. The CDR3 loop reads CASSPGTSGRVEEQFF. CDR3 DNA: TGTGCCAGCAGCCCCGGGACTAGCGGGAGGGTGGAGGAGCAGTTCTTC.